Detailed here is one T cell receptor (beta chain). Only a few counts were recorded for this clonotype. This clone's antigen is unknown. No base quality values were provided; no much bigger clone lies one nucleotide off. This entry is derived from a study of T cell repertoires in cytomegalovirus infection (dated by TCRdb to the late 2010s). Study-wide context: The HLA type of each donor mattered for the analysis, because public TCR beta signatures pointed to carriage of CMV infection along with the matching HLA type.

Trimming accounts for 7 bases at V and 6 bases at J, while the number of junction bases matched to no gene is 12. From the cysteine through the phenylalanine, the CDR3 covers 15 amino acids. The read is trimmed to its CDR3 DNA, 45 bases read in frame from base 1. CDR1 and CDR2, looked up from the germline V gene (reference sequence), are SEHNR and FQNEAQ. Paper-wide results and their limitations: Carriers of CMV infection plus the relevant HLA type were discriminated by the cumulative frequency of public TCR beta family members in the study cohort and in an independent approximately 360-donor cohort. The ex vivo response was dominated by HLA-C-restricted CMV-specific TCR beta clonotypes, which also provided the single most frequent clonotype in two of eight donors.

Data came from an Illumina HiSeq 1500. TCRdb applied fastp at Q25 and MiXCR to the public reads, then kept only in-frame beta chains. Rows are combined by CDR3 protein, so each entry shows the most common genes and DNA. Present in this sample are 90,000 to 120,000 distinct CDR3 sequences, about 22% of which were seen just once. Of the sample, 39% falls within the top ten clones. This receptor was identified in a human donor in good health (CMV status not recorded). Some clones in this sample may be carry-over from other donors' samples. Sequencing used CD8+ T cells from PBMCs. The sequence is built from TRBV7-9 and TRBJ2-3, with 8 middle bases fitting TRBD1. In nucleotides, the sequence is TGTGCCAGCAAAACGACAGGGGCGTTCAGGGATACGCAGTATTTT. Translated, it reads CASKTTGAFRDTQYF.